This T cell receptor beta chain comes out of a study of blood T cell repertoires in COVID-19. Study-level background: The United States, Italy and Spain provided the acute and convalescent COVID-19 samples. PBMCs, B-cell-depleted T cells, or T cells were the source of the cDNA or gDNA that made up the material.

In the case of this clone: The sample holds other DNA sequences that translate to the same CDR3.

In the study's own analysis: Reference gene primers were amplified, and this amplification served to estimate nucleated cell counts. Profiling relied on immunoSEQ multiplex PCR, and the TCRdb table lists in-frame clones only, not all of them. That table supplies the V and J calls and clone size; D and trimming were determined from the DNA. The sample lists 150,000 to 200,000 clones, approximately 83% occurring once. After removal of 3 bases from V and 2 bases from J, the junction contained 5 bases not matched to a gene. Germline V lookup: CDR1 GTSNPN, CDR2 SVGIG (reference sequence). The CDR3 extends over 14 amino acids.

The sample taken for sequencing was peripheral blood. The chain combines TRBV30 with TRBJ2-3; 7 bases map to TRBD2. This receptor was taken from a human donor with acute or convalescent COVID-19. The donor label of this sample is uncertain. The CDR3 here is CAWSGSGFTDTQYF. In DNA, the CDR3 is TGTGCCTGGAGCGGTAGCGGGTTCACAGATACGCAGTATTTT.